This entry lists 25 T cell receptor beta chains sequenced from one sample in a study of CD8+ T cells in alopecia areata. Investigators isolated RNA and reverse transcribed it into cDNA to act as the sequencing template. Some clones are missing from TCRdb's copy, which holds only in-frame ones; the method was immunoSEQ multiplex PCR. The repertoire holds roughly 250,000 clones, over 45% seen once, with 0.75% to 0.95% in the top ten. The treatment here: oral pan-JAK inhibitor, 5-10 mg twice daily. The source material was CD4+ T cells sorted from blood, sampled at roughly week 53, from a patient treated with tofacitinib. The receptors stem from a human donor with alopecia areata.

The genes are TRBV7-9 and TRBJ2-7, with 13 nucleotides matching TRBD2. The CDR3 sequence is 17 residues long. CDR1 is SEHNR, CDR2 FQNEAQ, per germline (reference sequence). The V and J ends lost 5 bases and 7 bases, in that order; junction bases with no gene match: 14. DNA of the CDR3: TGTGCCAGCAGCCAGCGGACTAGCGGGGGCCCTCTGGGTGAGCAGTACTTC. It is translated as CASSQRTSGGPLGEQYF.

This clone was seen a single time. The chain recombines TRBV7-2 with TRBJ1-1; TRBD1 is a possible D gene (5 bases). CDR1 and CDR2 from the germline V gene are SGHTA and FQGNSA. This CDR3 region has 15 residues. The V and J ends lost 1 base and 1 base respectively, with 10 bases between them. The DNA for the CDR3 is TGTGCCAGCAGCTTAGTTGGGGGAGCGAACACTGAAGCTTTCTTT. The encoded protein is CASSLVGGANTEAFF.

Only a few counts were recorded for this clone. This rearrangement joins TRBV9 to TRBJ2-2; the match to TRBD2 covers 7 bases. CDR3 size: 16 residues. Trimming at V came to 4 bases and at J to 5 bases, leaving 11 bases not matched to a gene. Germline loops: CDR1 SGDLS, CDR2 YYNGEE. The DNA of the CDR3 is TGTGCCAGCAGCTACCCGACACTAGCGACGACCGGGGAGCTGTTTTTT. It specifies CASSYPTLATTGELFF.

V and J are TRBV7-6 and TRBJ1-3; no reliable D call. This CDR3 is built from 16 residues. V was clipped by 5 bases and J by 2 bases, with 16 bases between them. CDR1 and CDR2 from the germline V gene are SGHVS and FNYEAQ. In DNA, the CDR3 is TGTGCCAGCAGCCAACTAGTCTCGGGTCCTGGAAACACCATATATTTT. Translation gives CASSQLVSGPGNTIYF. Full variable domain (rest looked up from reference TRBV7-6 and TRBJ1-3): GAGVSQSPRYKVTKRGQDVALRCDPISGHVSLYWYRQALGQGPEFLTYFNYEAQQDKSGLPNDRFSAERPEGSISTLTIQRTEQRDSAMYRCASSQLVSGPGNTIYFGEGSWLTVV.

About this clone itself: The junction departs from germline at one end; a sequencing error may be responsible. J is TRBJ2-2 and V is TRBV11-1, with D hard to call. CDR1 SGHAT and CDR2 FQDESV come from the germline V gene (reference sequence). The CDR3 consists of 12 residues. Here the CDR3 reads CASNLGTGELFF. The CDR3 DNA is TGTGCCAGCAACTTAGGGACCGGGGAGCTGTTTTTT. The complete variable domain, with remaining parts taken from reference TRBV11-1 and TRBJ2-2, reads EAEVAQSPRYKITEKSQAVAFWCDPISGHATLYWYRQILGQGPELLVQFQDESVVDDSQLPKDRFSAERLKGVDSTLKIQPAELGDSAMYLCASNLGTGELFFGEGSRLTVL.

The gene calls are TRBV20-1 and TRBJ1-2; 7 bases are a match to TRBD1. V shed 5 bases, J shed 8 bases, and the junction held 5 bases outside the gene matches. Germline-derived CDR1 and CDR2 are DFQATT and SNEGSKA (reference sequence). The CDR3 runs 11 residues. The CDR3 is CSADTGEGYTF. CDR3 DNA: TGCAGTGCTGATACAGGGGAAGGCTACACCTTC.

This sequence joins TRBV4-1 and TRBJ2-1; D remains ambiguous. The CDR3 is 14 residues long. Germline V gene lookup returns CDR1 MGHRA and CDR2 YSYEKL. Trimming shortened V by 0 bases and J by 4 bases, and 7 bases separated the two germline ends. CDR3 amino acids: CASSQDRPYNEQFF. The DNA for the CDR3 is TGCGCCAGCAGCCAAGATCGACCTTACAATGAGCAGTTCTTC.

The genes are TRBV5-1 and TRBJ2-7; 9 bases are shared with TRBD1. This CDR3 comprises 14 residues. Trimming at V came to 5 bases and at J to 5 bases, leaving 8 bases not matched to a gene. Germline CDR1 is SGHRS and CDR2 is YFSETQ. The chain's CDR3 is CASRAPGTGNEQYF. In nucleotides, the CDR3 is TGCGCCAGCAGGGCCCCCGGGACAGGGAACGAGCAGTACTTC.

This chain joins TRBV30 and TRBJ1-1, with D unclear. The V end lost 0 bases, the J end lost 4 bases, and 15 bases lay between the germline ends. The CDR3 is 15 residues long. Looked up from germline, CDR1 is GTSNPN and CDR2 is SVGIG (reference sequence). CDR3 sequence reads: CAWSVLHRVGTEAFF. Here the CDR3 DNA reads TGTGCCTGGAGTGTTCTACATAGGGTTGGCACTGAAGCTTTCTTT. The whole variable domain, filled in from reference TRBV30 and TRBJ1-1, reads SQTIHQWPATLVQPVGSPLSLECTVEGTSNPNLYWYRQAAGRGLQLLFYSVGIGQISSEVPQNLSASRPQDRQFILSSKKLLLSDSGFYLCAWSVLHRVGTEAFFGQGTRLTVV.

This chain joins TRBV29-1 and TRBJ2-7; D is perhaps TRBD2 (7 bases). Germline V gene sequence: CDR1 SQVTM, CDR2 ANQGSEA. This CDR3 has 14 amino acids. The ends were cut back, 6 bases at V and 4 bases at J, with 19 bases in the middle. CDR3 in amino acids: CSVTRGGGAYEQYF. The CDR3 region has the DNA TGCAGCGTCACGAGAGGAGGGGGGGCTTACGAGCAGTACTTC.

V gene TRBV7-9 combines with J gene TRBJ1-1, with D unclear. CDR3 length equals 14 residues. Germline CDR1 SEHNR, CDR2 FQNEAQ (reference sequence). V was trimmed by 5 bases and J by 1 base, leaving 11 bases between them. The CDR3: CASSPEGPNTEAFF. The CDR3 DNA reads as TGTGCCAGCAGCCCAGAAGGCCCGAACACTGAAGCTTTCTTT.

This clone has just a few counts. The V and J genes are TRBV7-3 and TRBJ2-1; 11 positions match TRBD2. Germline V gene data show CDR1 as SGHTA and CDR2 as FQGTGA. The CDR3 has 15 residues. V dropped 1 base and J dropped 5; count of bases not matched to a gene: 1. CDR3 region: CASSLRLAGNNEQFF. The DNA of the CDR3 is TGTGCCAGCAGCTTAAGACTAGCGGGGAACAATGAGCAGTTCTTC.

This clone was counted only a few times. V usage is TRBV13 and J usage is TRBJ1-1, with no clear D. Per germline, CDR1 PRHDT and CDR2 FYEKMQ (reference sequence). V was trimmed by 5 bases and J by 4 bases, leaving 20 bases between them. This CDR3 comprises 16 residues. In DNA form, the CDR3 reads TGTGCCAGCAGCGGATTAAGGCGAGTGTTGGCCACTGAAGCTTTCTTT. Its protein is CASSGLRRVLATEAFF.

The rearrangement joins TRBV27 to TRBJ1-5, with a possible D match to TRBD1 (5 bases). V was cut by 6 bases and J by 0 bases, with 6 bases left in between. The germline gives CDR1 MNHEY, CDR2 SMNVEV (reference sequence). This CDR3 spans 13 amino acids. CDR3 loop: CASRRGSNQPQHF. The CDR3 DNA is TGTGCCAGCAGGAGGGGTAGCAATCAGCCCCAGCATTTT.

This clone was found a few times. The genes are TRBV30 and TRBJ1-2, with 9 nucleotides matching TRBD1. The germline CDR1 and CDR2 sequences are GTSNPN and SVGIG (reference sequence). The junction had 8 bases not matched to a gene; V was cut back by 4 bases and J by 8 bases. This CDR3 contains 13 residues. The CDR3 nucleotides read TGTGCCTGGAACCAACAGGGGGCAGGGGGCTACACCTTC. Its protein product is CAWNQQGAGGYTF. Full variable domain (rest looked up from reference TRBV30 and TRBJ1-2): SQTIHQWPATLVQPVGSPLSLECTVEGTSNPNLYWYRQAAGRGLQLLFYSVGIGQISSEVPQNLSASRPQDRQFILSSKKLLLSDSGFYLCAWNQQGAGGYTFGSGTRLTVV.

The gene calls are TRBV29-1 and TRBJ1-1; no definite D call. CDR3 size: 11 residues. The germline V gene encodes CDR1 SQVTM and CDR2 ANQGSEA. V was clipped by 6 bases and J by 6 bases, with 11 bases between them. The CDR3 DNA sequence: TGCAGCGTCGCGCCGGGATCTGAAGCTTTCTTT. It specifies CSVAPGSEAFF.

The genes are TRBV25-1 and TRBJ1-4; 7 positions match TRBD1. This CDR3 spans 14 amino acids. Germline CDR1 is MGHDK and CDR2 is SYGVNS. V lost 4 bases and J lost 8; bases outside the gene matches: 7. This CDR3 reads CASSGRTGWEKLFF. Written as DNA, the CDR3 is TGTGCCAGCAGTGGCCGGACAGGTTGGGAAAAACTGTTTTTT.

This clone was counted only a few times. This rearrangement joins TRBV29-1 to TRBJ2-2; 7 bases are shared with TRBD1. The V and J ends lost 6 bases and 5 bases, in that order; junction bases with no gene match: 15. Germline assignment: CDR1 SQVTM and CDR2 ANQGSEA. The CDR3 consists of 16 residues. The CDR3 spells CSVSNTFGTVTGELFF. The CDR3 coding sequence is TGCAGCGTGTCAAACACCTTCGGGACAGTAACCGGGGAGCTGTTTTTT.

This clone was detected a few times. The chain couples TRBV30 to TRBJ1-2; a possible D gene is TRBD1 (6 bases). The CDR3 is made up of 12 amino acids. The V end lost 0 bases, the J end lost 7 bases, and 9 bases lay between the germline ends. In germline, CDR1 is GTSNPN, CDR2 SVGIG (reference sequence). The CDR3: CAWSVQGFGYTF. The CDR3 DNA follows: TGTGCCTGGAGTGTACAGGGATTTGGCTACACCTTC. Supplemented by reference TRBV30 and TRBJ1-2, the full variable domain reads SQTIHQWPATLVQPVGSPLSLECTVEGTSNPNLYWYRQAAGRGLQLLFYSVGIGQISSEVPQNLSASRPQDRQFILSSKKLLLSDSGFYLCAWSVQGFGYTFGSGTRLTVV.

The V gene is TRBV7-2, the J gene TRBJ1-3; D possibly corresponds to TRBD1 (6 bases). Germline V gene lookup returns CDR1 SGHTA and CDR2 FQGNSA. This CDR3 is 14 amino acids long. With 3 bases removed from V and 7 bases from J, the gap between germline ends came to 13 bases. The CDR3 DNA reads TGTGCCAGCAGCTTCGGGACAACGAAGAACACCATATATTTT. Amino acids: CASSFGTTKNTIYF.

This sequence joins TRBV15 and TRBJ2-5; D remains unclear. Trimming pared 4 bases from V and 4 bases from J, leaving 4 bases between. CDR1 and CDR2 from the germline V gene are LNHNV and YYDKDF (reference sequence). The CDR3 length is 11 residues. In DNA, the CDR3 is TGTGCCACCAGCACCCGAGAGACCCAGTACTTC. This sequence encodes CATSTRETQYF. The full variable domain, completed using reference TRBV15 and TRBJ2-5, is DAMVIQNPRYQVTQFGKPVTLSCSQTLNHNVMYWYQQKSSQAPKLLFHYYDKDFNNEADTPDNFQSRRPNTSFCFLDIRSPGLGDTAMYLCATSTRETQYFGPGTRLLVL.

There are a few counts of this clone. The V and J genes are TRBV30 and TRBJ2-2; 9 positions agree with TRBD1. The germline V gene encodes CDR1 GTSNPN and CDR2 SVGIG (reference sequence). The V gene end was trimmed by 0 bases and the J gene end by 4 bases; junction bases not matched to a gene: 6. The CDR3 is 16 amino acids. This CDR3 reads CAWSVGTGPSTGELFF. Here the CDR3 DNA reads TGTGCCTGGAGTGTAGGGACAGGGCCCTCCACCGGGGAGCTGTTTTTT.

This clone was counted a few times. This chain joins TRBV19 and TRBJ1-4, with D perhaps matching TRBD1 (5 bases). The CDR3 is 17 amino acids. Germline V gene sequence: CDR1 LNHDA, CDR2 SQIVND (reference sequence). V was shortened by 7 bases and J by 2 bases, with 20 bases between the two germline ends. CDR3 in DNA: TGTGCCAGTACCGCCTGGGGCCTCTCCTACACTAATGAAAAACTGTTTTTT. It yields the protein CASTAWGLSYTNEKLFF.

V and J are TRBV6-6 and TRBJ2-6; 8 bases are a match to TRBD1. Germline values: CDR1 MNHNY, CDR2 SVGAGI (reference sequence). J lost 2 bases, V lost 7 bases, and 4 bases had no gene match. The CDR3 contains 15 residues. The CDR3 spells CASMDRATGANVLTF. In DNA form, the CDR3 reads TGTGCCAGCATGGACAGGGCGACTGGGGCCAACGTCCTGACTTTC.

The gene calls are TRBV2 and TRBJ2-1; a weak D match, TRBD2 (6 bases). This CDR3 is 16 amino acids long. Between the trimmed V and J ends, which lost 4 bases and 5 bases, there was a span of 18 bases. Germline assignment: CDR1 SNHLY and CDR2 FYNNEI. The DNA for the CDR3 is TGTGCCAGCAGTGGCCGGGGAGGATACTACAACAATGAGCAGTTCTTC. It is translated as CASSGRGGYYNNEQFF.